The entry that follows covers one TCR beta chain sequence. Its antigen is still unknown. A much larger clone lies one base from this, so it may be a read error. These data originate in a study of tumor-infiltrating lymphocytes in primary liver carcinoma. Whole-study context: Primary liver carcinoma in the patients was surgically resected.

RNA isolated from unsorted whole blood supplied the blood RNA, with germline DNA also extracted. Study results and limitations: Compared with tumor region pairs, tumor-adjacent and tumor-blood pairs overlapped less. The top-250-clone fraction was significantly higher in tumors than in blood (p = 0.039).

TCR beta cDNA was reverse-transcribed from about 500 ng of total RNA. The reaction used a constant-region primer and ProtoScript II reverse transcriptase. Sequencing libraries for TCR beta derived from three nested multiplex PCR rounds that used slightly modified ARM-PCR. TCRdb processed the multiplex PCR reads anew with MiXCR; each CDR3 protein has one entry. Of 300,000 to 400,000 distinct CDR3 sequences in the sample, approximately 64% were seen once. What was sequenced was peripheral blood. This clonotype was obtained from a man between 35 and 55 years old with primary liver carcinoma and hepatitis B virus infection.

The CDR3 region has the DNA TGTGCCAGAAGACAGGGGTCTGAAGCTTTCTTT. Its protein product is CARRQGSEAFF. J is TRBJ1-1 and V is TRBV6-2 or TRBV6-3; 8 positions agree with TRBD1. Germline loops: CDR1 MNHEY, CDR2 SVGEGT. V lost 9 bases to trimming and J lost 6 bases; unmatched junction nucleotides: 3. The CDR3 runs 11 residues.